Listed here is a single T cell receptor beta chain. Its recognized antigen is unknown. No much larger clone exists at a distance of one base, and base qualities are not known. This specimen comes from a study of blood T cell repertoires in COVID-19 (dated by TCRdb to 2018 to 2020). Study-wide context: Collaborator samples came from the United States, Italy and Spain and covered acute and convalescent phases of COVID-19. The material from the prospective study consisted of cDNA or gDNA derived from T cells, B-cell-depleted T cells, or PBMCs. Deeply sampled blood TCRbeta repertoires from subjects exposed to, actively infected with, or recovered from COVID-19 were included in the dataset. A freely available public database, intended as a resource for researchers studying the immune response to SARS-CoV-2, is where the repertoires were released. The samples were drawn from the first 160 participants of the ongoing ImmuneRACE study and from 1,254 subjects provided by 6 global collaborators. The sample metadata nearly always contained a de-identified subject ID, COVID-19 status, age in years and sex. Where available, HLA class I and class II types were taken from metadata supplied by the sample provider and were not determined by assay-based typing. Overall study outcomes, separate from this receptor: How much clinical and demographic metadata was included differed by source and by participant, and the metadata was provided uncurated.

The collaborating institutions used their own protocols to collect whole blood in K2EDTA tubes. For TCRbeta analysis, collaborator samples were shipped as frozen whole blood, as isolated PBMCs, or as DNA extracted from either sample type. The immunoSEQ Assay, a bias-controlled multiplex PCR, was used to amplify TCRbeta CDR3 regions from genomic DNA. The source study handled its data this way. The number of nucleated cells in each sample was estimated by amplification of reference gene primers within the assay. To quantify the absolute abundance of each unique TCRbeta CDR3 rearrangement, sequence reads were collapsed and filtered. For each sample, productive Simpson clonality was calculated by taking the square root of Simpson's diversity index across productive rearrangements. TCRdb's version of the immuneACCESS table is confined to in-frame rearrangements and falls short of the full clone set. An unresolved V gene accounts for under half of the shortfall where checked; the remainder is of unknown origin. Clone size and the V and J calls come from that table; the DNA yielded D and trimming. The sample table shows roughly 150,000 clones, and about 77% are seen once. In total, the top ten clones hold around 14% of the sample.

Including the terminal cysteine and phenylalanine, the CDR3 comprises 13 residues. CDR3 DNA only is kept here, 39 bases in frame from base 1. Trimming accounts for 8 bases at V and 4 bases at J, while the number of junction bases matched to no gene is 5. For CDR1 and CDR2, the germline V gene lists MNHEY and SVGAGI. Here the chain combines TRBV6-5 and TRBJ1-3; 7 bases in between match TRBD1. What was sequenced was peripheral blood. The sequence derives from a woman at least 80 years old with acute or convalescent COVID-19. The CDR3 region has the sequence CASYRGLGNTIYF. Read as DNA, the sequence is TGTGCCAGCTACAGGGGCCTGGGAAACACCATATATTTT.